These T cell receptor beta chains were read from a single sample in a study of cytomegalovirus exposure and HLA in healthy donors. Sequencing was performed with immunoSEQ multiplex PCR; in TCRdb, only in-frame clones are kept and a portion is missing. Of 120,000 to 150,000 clones listed, just under 70% were seen once; the top ten hold about 4.5%. Sequenced sample: PBMCs. These receptors came from a man in his 60s in good health and CMV-seronegative. CDR3s leave out the opening cysteine and the closing phenylalanine or tryptophan. The order of the fields is J gene, V gene, CDR3 protein.

j_call: TRBJ1-1; v_call: TRBV5-1; cdr3_aa: ASSLAPAGPDTEAF
j_call: TRBJ2-7; v_call: TRBV5-5; cdr3_aa: ASSRAGTLPDYEQY
j_call: TRBJ2-3; v_call: TRBV6-5; cdr3_aa: ASRAAASWADTQY
j_call: TRBJ2-7; v_call: TRBV5-6; cdr3_aa: ASSLGGQGYEQY
j_call: TRBJ2-3; v_call: TRBV13; cdr3_aa: ASSPSGTVQQY
j_call: TRBJ2-3; v_call: TRBV29-1; cdr3_aa: SVLNSGRRDTQY
j_call: TRBJ2-2; v_call: TRBV27; cdr3_aa: ASSSIAGEKSGELF
j_call: TRBJ1-4; v_call: TRBV2; cdr3_aa: ASKKELATNEKLF
j_call: TRBJ1-5; v_call: TRBV7-2; cdr3_aa: ASSLIQGSQPQH
j_call: TRBJ2-7; v_call: TRBV27; cdr3_aa: ASSPATGPYEQY
j_call: TRBJ2-7; v_call: TRBV28; cdr3_aa: ASSFQGAHHEQY
j_call: TRBJ2-7; v_call: TRBV7-3; cdr3_aa: ASSFSPIYEQY
j_call: TRBJ2-7; v_call: TRBV5-1; cdr3_aa: ASSSRTSGRGEQY
j_call: TRBJ1-1; v_call: TRBV6-5; cdr3_aa: ASSRRQTNTEAF
j_call: TRBJ2-6; v_call: TRBV27; cdr3_aa: ASRLRTEYSGANVLT
j_call: TRBJ2-2; v_call: TRBV5-1; cdr3_aa: ASSLDARTSGSRNRPGELF
j_call: TRBJ1-5; v_call: TRBV25-1; cdr3_aa: ASPNNQPQH
j_call: TRBJ2-1; v_call: TRBV2; cdr3_aa: ASSVERVVSYNEQF
j_call: TRBJ1-2; v_call: TRBV7-9; cdr3_aa: ASSLLGGAIYGYT
j_call: TRBJ2-1; v_call: TRBV28; cdr3_aa: ASSLPSGRANEQF
j_call: TRBJ2-7; v_call: TRBV25-1; cdr3_aa: ASSEVGAGQGSYEQY
j_call: TRBJ2-3; v_call: TRBV2; cdr3_aa: ASSARASTDTQY
j_call: TRBJ1-5; v_call: TRBV6-1; cdr3_aa: ASLSLNQPQH
j_call: TRBJ2-7; v_call: TRBV5-4; cdr3_aa: ASSPTGYEQY
j_call: TRBJ2-5; v_call: TRBV10-2; cdr3_aa: ASLGEAGVTQY
j_call: TRBJ2-5; v_call: TRBV7-8; cdr3_aa: ASSSGLAGAQVETQY
j_call: NA; v_call: TRBV27; cdr3_aa: ATRGGGSYEQY
j_call: TRBJ1-1; v_call: TRBV28; cdr3_aa: ASSQGLTEAF
j_call: TRBJ1-2; v_call: TRBV28; cdr3_aa: ASSLGSGRGGYT
j_call: TRBJ2-7; v_call: TRBV7-9; cdr3_aa: ASSLTGVPTYEQY
j_call: TRBJ2-7; v_call: TRBV4-3; cdr3_aa: ASSPHGSYEQY
j_call: TRBJ1-4; v_call: TRBV6-5; cdr3_aa: ASSYSGRGDEKLF
j_call: TRBJ2-2; v_call: TRBV11-2; cdr3_aa: ASSLVIGELF
j_call: TRBJ1-2; v_call: TRBV29-1; cdr3_aa: SVGTFMDHQGDYGYP
j_call: TRBJ2-1; v_call: TRBV19; cdr3_aa: ASSIEQVGYNEQF
j_call: TRBJ2-2; v_call: TRBV5-1; cdr3_aa: ASSLGAGAGELF
j_call: TRBJ2-3; v_call: TRBV27; cdr3_aa: ASSFGPLVDTQY
j_call: TRBJ2-1; v_call: TRBV6-1; cdr3_aa: ASIEGLAETEQF
j_call: TRBJ2-3; v_call: TRBV13; cdr3_aa: ASSRPDRGWDTQY
j_call: TRBJ1-1; v_call: TRBV5-1; cdr3_aa: ASSLAGNTEAF
j_call: TRBJ2-7; v_call: TRBV27; cdr3_aa: ASSPFTGSEQY
j_call: TRBJ2-2; v_call: TRBV5-1; cdr3_aa: ASSLTGANTGELF
j_call: TRBJ2-5; v_call: TRBV11-2; cdr3_aa: AVGASGTPRETQY
j_call: TRBJ2-1; v_call: TRBV28; cdr3_aa: ASSLRERYNEQF
j_call: TRBJ1-4; v_call: TRBV7-9; cdr3_aa: ASSLEFRNNEKLF
j_call: TRBJ2-1; v_call: TRBV27; cdr3_aa: ASSSTRLALYNEQF
j_call: TRBJ2-3; v_call: TRBV2; cdr3_aa: ASSAGTSGNTDTQY
j_call: TRBJ1-1; v_call: TRBV29-1; cdr3_aa: SVRPTVTNTEAF
j_call: TRBJ2-7; v_call: TRBV7-3; cdr3_aa: ASSLDGGSSYEQY
j_call: TRBJ1-1; v_call: TRBV29-1; cdr3_aa: SVGGVPGYTEAF
j_call: TRBJ2-5; v_call: TRBV6-6; cdr3_aa: ASSARSTQETQY